This is a list of T cell receptor beta chains from one sample in a study of CD8+CD57+ T cells in acquired aplastic anemia. From the reads, TCRdb called clonotypes with MiXCR, one entry per CDR3 protein. The data show around 120,000 distinct CDR3 sequences, over 30% seen once. The sequenced sample consisted of sorted CD4+, CD8+, or CD8+CD57+ T cells (not recorded which) from PBMCs. The receptors here all came from a human donor with aplastic anemia. The CDR3 runs from the conserved cysteine through the conserved F or W. A D gene is named only where the DNA matches it firmly.

cdr3_length v_call d_call cdr3_aa
12 TRBV25-1 NA CASRGVGYEQYF
16 TRBV15 NA CATSTEAGASTDTQYF
15 TRBV19 NA CASSPTGFRGGELFF
14 TRBV5-1 NA CASSRDGVNYGYTF
18 TRBV7-2 TRBD2 CASSLARLAGGRTDTQYF
16 TRBV14 TRBD2 CASSQLGTRVGETQYF
13 TRBV2 NA CASSAYPNQPQHF
13 TRBV5-1 NA CASSFDVNAEAFF
14 TRBV5-1 TRBD1 CASSERTGDSPLHF
10 TRBV20-1 TRBD1 CSASEQGHTF
12 TRBV7-9 NA CASSLGGWVQYF
13 TRBV24-1 NA CATSAQGGYGYTF
17 TRBV20-1 TRBD1 CSAREVTGGANNSPLHF
14 TRBV7-9 NA CASAPASVYNEQFF
14 TRBV24-1 NA CATSDSKGPDTQYF
15 TRBV5-8 NA CASSPGPKQLSGYTF
16 TRBV6-1 NA CASSPFRGLDTGELFF
14 TRBV20-1 TRBD2 CSARDSERGETQYF
13 TRBV2 NA CASSPRGGGGNTF
15 TRBV28 NA CASSLPIGGFEAQYF
13 TRBV24-1 NA CATSDPRATEAFF
14 TRBV27 NA CASSSGLVETEQYF
11 TRBV3-1 NA CASGLNTEAFF
12 TRBV19 NA CASSIGRETQYF
10 TRBV20-1 NA CSADPEARNF
11 TRBV20-1 NA CSGRRLSEQFF
16 TRBV19 TRBD1 CASSPDRGGSYNEQFF
15 TRBV11-2 NA CASSLGLRTGEKLFF
14 TRBV6-5 NA CASSSRGGGNTIYF
14 TRBV20-1 NA CSAFGRDANEKLFF
15 TRBV19 TRBD1 CASSDGTGPTLSQYF
15 TRBV2 NA CASSEVRQPGETQYF
13 TRBV6-5 NA CASSRDINNEQFF
16 TRBV10-3 NA CAISGSRGGGLDEQFF
13 TRBV2 NA CASREAGAGELFF